These T cell receptor beta chains were read from a single sample in a study of molecular identifiers for immune sequencing clone quantification. TCRdb itself ran the PCR reads through MiXCR, one entry per CDR3 protein. Here the sample spans a few hundred thousand distinct CDR3 sequences, about 20% being singletons. The material sequenced was naive CD8+ T cells from blood, with Jurkat cell RNA spiked in. These receptors all come from a human donor in good health. Some libraries in this study had Jurkat cell RNA spiked in. The CDR3 runs from the conserved cysteine through the conserved F or W. Each record gives: V gene, D gene, clone size, CDR3 length, J gene, CDR3 protein, CDR3 DNA. The D gene is left open where the match is weak. Only some rows state a clone size, as once, few, many or a class for expanded clones.

>TRBV29-1|.|few|12|TRBJ2-1
CSVEAIRNEQFF
TGCAGCGTTGAAGCGATCCGGAATGAGCAGTTCTTC
>TRBV7-9|.|many|16|TRBJ1-4
CASSLGTAGRNEKLFF
TGTGCCAGCAGCTTAGGAACGGCAGGCAGGAATGAAAAACTGTTTTTT
>TRBV4-2|.|.|15|TRBJ2-7
CASSQDTDSSVEQYF
TGTGCCAGCAGCCAAGACACCGATTCCTCTGTGGAGCAGTACTTC
>TRBV10-3|TRBD2|once|18|TRBJ2-7
CAISESFDGGRASYEQYF
TGTGCCATCAGTGAGTCGTTTGATGGTGGGAGGGCCTCCTACGAGCAGTACTTC
>TRBV9|TRBD2|.|15|TRBJ2-1
CASSPWSSGFNEQFF
TGTGCCAGCAGCCCCTGGTCTAGCGGGTTCAATGAGCAGTTCTTC
>TRBV29-1|.|many|14|TRBJ2-7
CSVVVYQASYEQYF
TGCAGCGTTGTAGTTTACCAGGCCTCCTACGAGCAGTACTTC
>TRBV14|TRBD2|many|19|TRBJ2-6
CASSQDPGLEVSGANVLTF
TGTGCCAGCAGCCAGGATCCGGGACTAGAAGTCTCTGGGGCCAACGTCCTGACTTTC
>TRBV9|.|many|13|TRBJ1-1
CASSVGGLTEAFF
TGTGCCAGCAGCGTAGGGGGGCTCACTGAAGCTTTCTTT
>TRBV12-3/TRBV12-4|.|.|20|TRBJ2-3
CASSLVGRTDATEGVDTRYF
TGTGCCAGCAGTTTAGTGGGTAGAACAGACGCCACAGAAGGAGTAGATACGCGGTATTTT
>TRBV28|TRBD2|many|17|TRBJ2-3
CASSAGLAGTQSDTQYF
TGTGCCAGCAGTGCCGGACTAGCGGGGACCCAATCGGATACGCAGTATTTT
>TRBV29-1|.|.|12|TRBJ2-1
CSGEGAYNEQFF
TGCAGCGGGGAGGGGGCCTACAATGAGCAGTTCTTC
>TRBV6-5|.|many|14|TRBJ2-7
CASSYGSGSYEQYF
TGTGCCAGCAGTTACGGGTCAGGTTCCTACGAGCAGTACTTC
>TRBV12-3/TRBV12-4|TRBD1|few|15|TRBJ1-2
CASSQGQDPLYGYTF
TGTGCCAGCAGTCAGGGACAGGACCCCCTCTATGGCTACACCTTC
>TRBV29-1|TRBD2|many|16|TRBJ2-4
CSVESGGGPSKNIQYF
TGCAGCGTTGAAAGCGGGGGGGGGCCCTCCAAAAACATTCAGTACTTC
>TRBV29-1|TRBD2|many|15|TRBJ2-1
CSTSSSGRSYNEQFF
TGCAGCACCTCCTCTAGCGGGAGGAGCTACAATGAGCAGTTCTTC
>TRBV12-3/TRBV12-4|TRBD1|.|16|TRBJ1-4
CASRWGQGEANEKLFF
TGTGCCAGCAGATGGGGACAGGGGGAAGCTAATGAAAAACTGTTTTTT
>TRBV20-1|.|.|13|TRBJ2-5
CSARDPRKETQYF
TGCAGTGCTAGAGATCCTAGGAAAGAGACCCAGTACTTC
>TRBV4-1|TRBD1|many|15|TRBJ1-4
CASSPNTGGSEKLFF
TGCGCCAGCAGCCCCAATACAGGGGGCAGTGAAAAACTGTTTTTT
>TRBV30|.|few|14|TRBJ1-1
CAWSVLRGPAEAFF
TGTGCCTGGAGTGTACTTAGGGGTCCGGCTGAAGCTTTCTTT
>TRBV7-2|.|many|11|TRBJ1-4
CASSPGGKLFF
TGTGCCAGCAGCCCGGGGGGAAAACTGTTTTTT
>TRBV4-3|.|.|16|TRBJ2-1
CASSQERAGILPGAFF
TGCGCCAGCAGCCAAGAAAGGGCGGGGATCCTTCCCGGAGCGTTCTTC
>TRBV2|.|many|17|TRBJ1-6
CASSEEQFLSYNSPLHF
TGTGCCAGCAGTGAAGAACAATTCCTCTCCTATAATTCACCCCTCCACTTT
>TRBV6-6|.|.|14|TRBJ1-4
CASTDPTTSEKLFF
TGTGCCAGCACCGACCCAACAACTAGTGAAAAACTGTTTTTT
>TRBV5-1|.|many|15|TRBJ1-1
CASSWTTEMNTEAFF
TGCGCCAGCAGCTGGACGACAGAAATGAACACTGAAGCTTTCTTT
>TRBV29-1|.|many|12|TRBJ1-2
CSVEGEDYGYTF
TGCAGCGTTGAGGGAGAAGACTATGGCTACACCTTC
>TRBV7-6|.|.|15|TRBJ2-1
CASSISQRAYNEQFF
TGTGCCAGCAGCATCTCACAGAGGGCCTACAATGAGCAGTTCTTC
>TRBV2|TRBD1|many|15|TRBJ1-4
CASSEAGTVNEKLFF
TGTGCCAGCAGTGAAGCGGGGACAGTGAATGAAAAACTGTTTTTT
>TRBV15|.|.|15|TRBJ2-2
CATSDGTANTGELFF
TGTGCCACCAGCGACGGGACGGCGAACACCGGGGAGCTGTTTTTT
>TRBV27|TRBD2|.|14|TRBJ2-5
CASSLSSGGETQYF
TGTGCCAGCAGTTTAAGTAGCGGGGGGGAGACCCAGTACTTC
>TRBV9|.|many|13|TRBJ2-7
CASSRGTEYEQYF
TGTGCCAGCAGCCGCGGGACGGAGTACGAGCAGTACTTC
>TRBV13|.|many|12|TRBJ2-7
CASSLARLEQYF
TGTGCCAGCAGCTTAGCCCGACTGGAGCAGTACTTC
>TRBV5-4|TRBD1|many|13|TRBJ1-1
CASRGQGSTEAFF
TGTGCCAGCAGGGGACAGGGCAGCACTGAAGCTTTCTTT
>TRBV6-2/TRBV6-3|.|few|15|TRBJ1-4
CASSTPTATNEKLFF
TGTGCCAGCAGTACACCGACTGCAACTAATGAAAAACTGTTTTTT
>TRBV14|.|many|15|TRBJ2-3
CASSQDRDSPDTQYF
TGTGCCAGCAGCCAAGATCGAGACTCCCCAGATACGCAGTATTTT
>TRBV20-1|.|.|14|TRBJ1-1
CSATPVGQGTGAFF
TGCAGTGCCACGCCTGTCGGGCAGGGGACTGGAGCTTTCTTT
>TRBV12-5|TRBD2|few|15|TRBJ2-5
CASGWGLAVQETQYF
TGTGCTAGTGGTTGGGGACTAGCGGTCCAAGAGACCCAGTACTTC
>TRBV19|.|.|13|TRBJ2-1
CASSIRLSNEQFF
TGTGCCAGTAGTATCCGCCTATCCAATGAGCAGTTCTTC
>TRBV5-1|.|many|15|TRBJ2-5
CASSSKLGGGETQYF
TGCGCCAGCAGCTCAAAACTAGGTGGGGGCGAGACCCAGTACTTC
>TRBV28|TRBD1|many|17|TRBJ1-2
CASSPMGQGEISRGYTF
TGTGCCAGCAGTCCCATGGGACAGGGTGAAATCTCCCGTGGCTACACCTTC
>TRBV20-1|.|.|15|TRBJ1-3
CSAREDGSSGNTIYF
TGCAGTGCTAGAGAGGACGGTTCCTCTGGAAACACCATATATTTT
>TRBV12-3/TRBV12-4|.|.|13|TRBJ2-3
CASSTDRVDTQYF
TGTGCCAGCAGTACGGACAGAGTGGATACGCAGTATTTT
>TRBV29-1|TRBD2|many|16|TRBJ2-3
CSVGGTGGQIQDTQYF
TGCAGCGTTGGGGGTACGGGGGGGCAGATTCAAGATACGCAGTATTTT
>TRBV29-1|.|many|13|TRBJ2-7
CSVESSASYEQYF
TGCAGCGTTGAATCTAGCGCATCCTACGAGCAGTACTTC
>TRBV12-3/TRBV12-4|TRBD2|many|14|TRBJ2-5
CASSTSGRGETQYF
TGTGCCAGCAGCACTAGCGGGAGAGGAGAGACCCAGTACTTC
>TRBV4-1|TRBD2|.|17|TRBJ2-1
CASSQPERGGTYNEQFF
TGCGCCAGCAGCCAGCCGGAGCGGGGGGGCACCTACAATGAGCAGTTCTTC
>TRBV20-1|.|.|12|TRBJ1-1
CSASRLNTEAFF
TGCAGTGCTAGCCGTTTGAACACTGAAGCTTTCTTT
>TRBV25-1|.|.|17|TRBJ2-1
CASSEQRGSTPYNEQSF
TGTGCCAGCAGTGAACAAAGGGGGTCAACCCCCTACAATGAGCAGTCCTTC
>TRBV12-5|.|many|15|TRBJ1-5
CASGLFQGYNQPQHF
TGTGCTAGTGGTTTGTTCCAGGGGTACAATCAGCCCCAGCATTTT
>TRBV11-2|TRBD1|.|12|TRBJ1-6
CAIQGMDSPLHF
TGTGCAATACAGGGGATGGATTCACCCCTCCACTTT
>TRBV18|TRBD1|.|12|TRBJ2-7
CASSQGAEEQYF
TGTGCCAGCTCACAGGGGGCAGAGGAGCAGTACTTC
>TRBV6-2/TRBV6-3|.|.|15|TRBJ1-1
CASSYSWPMNTEAFF
TGTGCCAGCAGTTACTCTTGGCCGATGAACACTGAAGCTTTCTTT